One and the same sample provided the 29 T cell receptor beta chains below, sequenced in a study of blood T cell repertoires in COVID-19. This table comes from immunoSEQ multiplex PCR, and its TCRdb copy is limited to in-frame clones, with some not included. In the table there are approximately 150,000 clones, approximately 80% of which are singletons. Input material: peripheral blood. The origin of the receptors is a woman of 80 years or more with COVID-19, enrolled during active disease.

V usage is TRBV5-4 and J usage is TRBJ1-2; 9 positions agree with TRBD1. J gave up 1 base and V 5 bases, and 6 bases lay outside the gene matches. Germline CDR1 and CDR2: SGHNT and YYREEE (reference sequence). The CDR3 totals 15 residues. CDR3 DNA: TGTGCCAGCAGTTCCCCGGGACAGGGTAACTATGGCTACACCTTC. Amino acid sequence: CASSSPGQGNYGYTF. Filled out from reference TRBV5-4 and TRBJ1-2, the complete variable domain reads ETGVTQSPTHLIKTRGQQVTLRCSSQSGHNTVSWYQQALGQGPQFIFQYYREEENGRGNFPPRFSGLQFPNYSSELNVNALELDDSALYLCASSSPGQGNYGYTFGSGTRLTVV.

The genes are TRBV19 and TRBJ2-5, with 10 bases fitting TRBD1. V lost 6 bases to trimming and J lost 5 bases; unmatched junction nucleotides: 9. CDR1 and CDR2 from the germline V gene are LNHDA and SQIVND (reference sequence). The CDR3 runs 15 residues. The CDR3: CASRSTGQGTETQYF. The CDR3 coding sequence is TGTGCCAGTAGATCAACGGGACAGGGGACGGAGACCCAGTACTTC.

V usage is TRBV6-5 and J usage is TRBJ1-2, with TRBD1 matching 7 bases. The CDR3 sequence is 14 residues long. CDR1 MNHEY and CDR2 SVGAGI come from the germline V gene. With 6 bases clipped from V and 2 bases from J, the junction kept 6 bases outside the gene matches. CDR3 in amino acids: CASSPRQGNYGYTF. The CDR3 DNA reads as TGTGCCAGCAGCCCCAGACAGGGCAACTATGGCTACACCTTC.

The rearrangement uses TRBV9 and TRBJ2-1; perhaps TRBD2 as D (7 bases). The CDR3 totals 15 residues. Germline V gene sequence: CDR1 SGDLS, CDR2 YYNGEE. The V and J ends lost 2 bases and 6 bases respectively, with 15 bases between them. CDR3 coding DNA: TGTGCCAGCAGCGTCCTATCCGGGGGGCGCAATGAGCAGTTCTTC. This encodes CASSVLSGGRNEQFF.

The chain has TRBV28 and TRBJ2-7; 7 positions match TRBD1. The germline V gene has CDR1 MDHEN and CDR2 SYDVKM. The CDR3 extends over 15 amino acids. V shed 2 bases and J 2 bases; nucleotides not matched to a gene: 6. DNA of the CDR3: TGTGCCAGCAGTTTACAGGGGGTTAACACCTACGAGCAGTACTTC. Encoded protein: CASSLQGVNTYEQYF.

This chain uses TRBV9 with TRBJ2-3; D is perhaps TRBD2 (6 bases). This CDR3 is 15 amino acids long. CDR1 SGDLS and CDR2 YYNGEE come from the germline V gene. Trimming pared 0 bases from V and 4 bases from J, leaving 12 bases between. In DNA, the CDR3 is TGTGCCAGCAGCGTAGGCGGGGCAGGGTCAGATACGCAGTATTTT. It translates to CASSVGGAGSDTQYF.

J is TRBJ1-1 and V is TRBV6-1; TRBD1 might be the D (5 bases). Germline V gene data show CDR1 as MNHNS and CDR2 as SASEGT. The germline V and J ends were trimmed by 1 base and 2 bases, with 11 bases remaining between them. The CDR3 runs 15 residues. CDR3 bases: TGTGCCAGCAGTGAAGGGGGGGTTGGAAACACTGAAGCTTTCTTT. Its translation: CASSEGGVGNTEAFF.

The chain links TRBV24-1 to TRBJ2-7; 7 nucleotides align to TRBD2. The CDR3 contains 14 residues. Germline-derived CDR1 and CDR2 are KGHDR and SFDVKD. The V gene end was trimmed by 4 bases and the J gene end by 3 bases; junction bases not matched to a gene: 5. In DNA, the CDR3 is TGTGCCACCAGTGACCCCGGACTAGGCTACGAGCAGTACTTC. This gives the protein CATSDPGLGYEQYF.

The chain links TRBV6-5 to TRBJ2-7; 7 bases are shared with TRBD1. Germline values: CDR1 MNHEY, CDR2 SVGAGI. The CDR3 has 12 residues. V gave up 6 bases and J gave up 6 bases; unmatched junction bases: 5. CDR3 amino acids: CASRQTGSEQYF. The CDR3, as DNA: TGTGCCAGCAGGCAGACAGGGTCCGAGCAGTACTTC.

V gene TRBV4-1 combines with J gene TRBJ1-2; 8 positions match TRBD1. This CDR3 contains 15 residues. The germline V gene encodes CDR1 MGHRA and CDR2 YSYEKL. V lost 4 bases and J lost 3; bases outside the gene matches: 7. Here the CDR3 reads CASSPGQGGYYGYTF. In DNA form, the CDR3 reads TGCGCCAGCAGCCCTGGACAGGGAGGCTACTATGGCTACACCTTC.

The chain carries TRBV11-3 and TRBJ2-7; D remains ambiguous. V lost 5 bases and J 4 bases, leaving 12 bases between the germline ends. Per germline, CDR1 SGHNT and CDR2 YENEEA. This CDR3 is 13 amino acids long. This chain's CDR3 is CASSQEQPYEQYF. Written as DNA, the CDR3 is TGTGCCAGCAGCCAGGAACAACCATACGAGCAGTACTTC. Complete variable domain (other parts from reference TRBV11-3 and TRBJ2-7): EAGVVQSPRYKIIEKKQPVAFWCNPISGHNTLYWYLQNLGQGPELLIRYENEEAVDDSQLPKDRFSAERLKGVDSTLKIQPAELGDSAVYLCASSQEQPYEQYFGPGTRLTVT.

The genes are TRBV5-1 and TRBJ2-2; 8 bases line up with TRBD1. The CDR3 runs 14 residues. Germline loops: CDR1 SGHRS, CDR2 YFSETQ. V lost 4 bases and J lost 6; bases outside the gene matches: 5. The CDR3 loop reads CASSQGQDAGELFF. The CDR3, as DNA: TGCGCCAGCAGCCAGGGACAGGATGCCGGGGAGCTGTTTTTT.

This chain connects TRBV20-1 to TRBJ1-2; 9 bases line up with TRBD1. The V segment lost 3 bases and the J segment 4 bases; nucleotides outside the gene matches: 3. The CDR3 sequence is 13 residues long. The germline V gene encodes CDR1 DFQATT and CDR2 SNEGSKA (reference sequence). CDR3 sequence reads: CSASLTGGYGYTF. The CDR3 DNA is TGCAGTGCTAGTCTGACAGGGGGCTATGGCTACACCTTC.

This clone was counted only a few times. The gene calls are TRBV11-2 and TRBJ2-7; 8 bases agree with TRBD1. Germline loops: CDR1 SGHAT, CDR2 FQNNGV. With 3 bases clipped from V and 4 bases from J, the junction kept 2 bases outside the gene matches. The CDR3 is made up of 13 amino acids. The CDR3 nucleotides are TGTGCCAGCAGCTTGGACAGGGATTACGAGCAGTACTTC. Translated, it gives CASSLDRDYEQYF.

This chain joins TRBV28 and TRBJ1-2; 8 bases line up with TRBD1. V shed 6 bases and J 1 base; nucleotides not matched to a gene: 4. CDR1 and CDR2 (germline): MDHEN, SYDVKM. The CDR3 runs to 14 residues. CDR3 in DNA: TGTGCCAGCAGCCAGGGGGCGGGTAACTATGGCTACACCTTC. Its protein product is CASSQGAGNYGYTF.

This chain links TRBV14 with TRBJ1-6; TRBD1 agrees at 8 bases. Germline V CDR1 and CDR2: SGHDN, FVKESK. With V trimmed by 8 bases and J by 8 bases, 20 bases remained unmatched. The CDR3 sequence is 18 residues long. CDR3 region: CASAPRTGKEGRYSPLHF. The CDR3 bases are TGTGCCAGCGCCCCTCGGACAGGGAAGGAAGGTCGATATTCACCCCTCCACTTT.

A few counts support this clone. The V call is TRBV29-1, the J call TRBJ1-1; unclear D gene. V was clipped by 6 bases and J by 1 base, with 15 bases between them. Per germline, CDR1 SQVTM and CDR2 ANQGSEA. CDR3 length: 14 amino acids. The CDR3: CSVNLLSGNTEAFF. CDR3 coding DNA: TGCAGCGTCAACCTCCTTTCAGGGAACACTGAAGCTTTCTTT.

This clone has just a few counts. This chain connects TRBV27 to TRBJ1-6; TRBD1 matches 7 bases. The CDR3 has 18 residues. The germline V gene encodes CDR1 MNHEY and CDR2 SMNVEV (reference sequence). Unmatched junction bases numbered 10, after V lost 5 bases and J lost 0 bases. The CDR3 DNA reads TGTGCCAGCAGTCTTAGACAGGGTCCGAGCTCCTATAATTCACCCCTCCACTTT. Encoded protein: CASSLRQGPSSYNSPLHF.

The gene calls are TRBV12-5 and TRBJ2-5; 14 bases line up with TRBD2. The CDR3 totals 16 residues. Per the germline V gene, CDR1 is LGHNT and CDR2 is FRNRAP. V lost 6 bases to trimming and J lost 3 bases; unmatched junction nucleotides: 6. This CDR3 reads CASGPRLAGGKETQYF. The CDR3 coding sequence is TGTGCTAGTGGACCCCGACTAGCGGGGGGGAAAGAGACCCAGTACTTC. Combining the CDR3 with reference TRBV12-5 and TRBJ2-5 gives the whole variable domain DARVTQTPRHKVTEMGQEVTMRCQPILGHNTVFWYRQTMMQGLELLAYFRNRAPLDDSGMPKDRFSAEMPDATLATLKIQPSEPRDSAVYFCASGPRLAGGKETQYFGPGTRLLVL.

This rearrangement joins TRBV5-4 to TRBJ1-4, with 11 positions matching TRBD1. The CDR3 spans 16 residues. The V segment lost 2 bases and the J segment 3 bases; nucleotides outside the gene matches: 3. The germline CDR1 and CDR2 sequences are SGHNT and YYREEE (reference sequence). CDR3 sequence reads: CASSFGQGAPNEKLFF. The CDR3 DNA follows: TGTGCCAGCAGCTTTGGACAGGGGGCGCCTAATGAAAAACTGTTTTTT.

The V gene is TRBV15, the J gene TRBJ2-7; 9 bases map to TRBD2. The V gene end was trimmed by 1 base and the J gene end by 7 bases; junction bases not matched to a gene: 5. Germline CDR1 is LNHNV and CDR2 is YYDKDF (reference sequence). CDR3 length: 14 residues. DNA for the CDR3: TGTGCCACCAGCAGAGTAGCGGGAGACGGAGAGCAGTACTTC. Translated: CATSRVAGDGEQYF.

The chain uses TRBV6-5 and TRBJ2-7; TRBD2 might be the D (6 bases). V was pared by 6 bases and J by 2 bases, with 17 bases between. Germline CDR1 is MNHEY and CDR2 is SVGAGI. The CDR3 has 15 amino acids. The DNA for the CDR3 is TGTGCCAGCAGCCTTACGGGAGATCGTACCTACGAGCAGTACTTC. Translation gives CASSLTGDRTYEQYF.

The rearrangement links TRBV2 to TRBJ2-7; 7 nucleotides align to TRBD2. Germline V lookup: CDR1 SNHLY, CDR2 FYNNEI. V lost 8 bases and J lost 5; bases outside the gene matches: 12. There are 14 residues in the CDR3. The CDR3 here is CASRSRGSLHEQYF. In DNA, the CDR3 is TGTGCCAGCCGCAGTCGCGGGAGTCTCCACGAGCAGTACTTC. Filled out from reference TRBV2 and TRBJ2-7, the complete variable domain reads EPEVTQTPSHQVTQMGQEVILRCVPISNHLYFYWYRQILGQKVEFLVSFYNNEISEKSEIFDDQFSVERPDGSNFTLKIRSTKLEDSAMYFCASRSRGSLHEQYFGPGTRLTVT.

This sequence joins TRBV5-5 and TRBJ1-4; no firm D call. V was cut by 5 bases and J by 0 bases, with 11 bases left in between. The CDR3 is 15 residues long. CDR1 and CDR2 (germline): SGHKS, YYEKEE (reference sequence). CDR3 in amino acids: CASRSLATTNEKLFF. The CDR3 DNA reads as TGTGCCAGCAGGTCTTTGGCAACAACTAATGAAAAACTGTTTTTT. Full variable domain (remainder filled in from reference TRBV5-5 and TRBJ1-4): DAGVTQSPTHLIKTRGQQVTLRCSPISGHKSVSWYQQVLGQGPQFIFQYYEKEERGRGNFPDRFSARQFPNYSSELNVNALLLGDSALYLCASRSLATTNEKLFFGSGTQLSVL.

V and J are TRBV9 and TRBJ2-1; 8 bases align to TRBD1. Germline V CDR1 and CDR2: SGDLS, YYNGEE. The junction had 4 bases not matched to a gene; V was cut back by 3 bases and J by 5 bases. The CDR3 runs 14 residues. The CDR3 region is CASSATGQDNEQFF. The CDR3 nucleotides read TGTGCCAGCAGCGCCACGGGACAGGACAATGAGCAGTTCTTC.

The CDR3 DNA is TGTGCCACCAGTGATTCGCGGACGGGGTCAGCTGACGAGCAGTACTTC. It translates to CATSDSRTGSADEQYF. The rearrangement links TRBV24-1 to TRBJ2-7, with a weak D call TRBD2 (5 bases). Germline V gene data show CDR1 as KGHDR and CDR2 as SFDVKD. This CDR3 is 16 amino acids long. V was cut by 2 bases and J by 5 bases, with 18 bases left in between.

CDR3 bases: TGTGCCAGCAGTTGGACTAGCGGGAGAAAGAATCTTGGCGAGCAGTACTTC. Protein sequence: CASSWTSGRKNLGEQYF. The chain recombines TRBV28 with TRBJ2-7, with TRBD2 identical over 13 bases. The CDR3 is 17 amino acids. Trimming cost V 4 bases and J 6 bases; bases outside gene matches: 12. Germline lookup yields CDR1 MDHEN and CDR2 SYDVKM.

The V and J genes are TRBV7-2 and TRBJ2-7; D is ambiguous. CDR3 length: 14 amino acids. V was clipped by 0 bases and J by 2 bases, with 8 bases between them. Germline CDR1 reads SGHTA; CDR2 reads FQGNSA. The CDR3 DNA follows: TGTGCCAGCAGCTTAGCTGTCAGTCCCTACGAGCAGTACTTC. Its protein product is CASSLAVSPYEQYF.

This chain's CDR3 is CATSDSRGGTETQYF. In DNA, the CDR3 is TGTGCCACCAGTGATTCTCGGGGGGGGACGGAGACCCAGTACTTC. V gene TRBV24-1 combines with J gene TRBJ2-5; TRBD2 agrees at 8 bases. The germline gives CDR1 KGHDR, CDR2 SFDVKD. With V trimmed by 2 bases and J by 5 bases, 6 bases remained unmatched. The CDR3 runs 15 residues.